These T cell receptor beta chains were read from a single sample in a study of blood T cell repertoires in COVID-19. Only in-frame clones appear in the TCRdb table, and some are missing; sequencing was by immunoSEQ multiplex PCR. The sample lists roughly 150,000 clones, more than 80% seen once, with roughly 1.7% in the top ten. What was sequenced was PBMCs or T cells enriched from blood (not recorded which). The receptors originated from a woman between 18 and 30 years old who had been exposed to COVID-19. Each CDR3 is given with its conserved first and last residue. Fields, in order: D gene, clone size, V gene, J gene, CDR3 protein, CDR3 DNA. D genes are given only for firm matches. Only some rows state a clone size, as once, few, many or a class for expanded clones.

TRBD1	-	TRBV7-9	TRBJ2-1	CASSLELDRALNEQFF	TGTGCCAGCAGCTTAGAACTGGACAGGGCTCTCAATGAGCAGTTCTTC
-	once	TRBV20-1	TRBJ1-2	CSAPEEGGYTF	TGCAGTGCCCCCGAAGAGGGTGGCTACACCTTC
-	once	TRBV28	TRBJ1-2	CASSTSPVGRASYTF	TGTGCCAGCAGTACCTCCCCCGTGGGCAGGGCCAGCTACACCTTC
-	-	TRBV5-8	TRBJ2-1	CASSLGDSSYNEQFF	TGTGCCAGCAGCTTGGGCGACAGCTCCTACAATGAGCAGTTCTTC
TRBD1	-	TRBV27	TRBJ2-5	CASSYRTGGVETQYF	TGTGCCAGCAGCTATCGGACAGGGGGGGTAGAGACCCAGTACTTC
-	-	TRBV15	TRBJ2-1	CATSRDGGRHDEQFF	TGTGCCACCAGCAGAGATGGAGGGCGGCACGATGAGCAGTTCTTC
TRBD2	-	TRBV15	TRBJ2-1	CATSRRTSMNEQFF	TGTGCCACCAGCAGACGGACTAGCATGAATGAGCAGTTCTTC
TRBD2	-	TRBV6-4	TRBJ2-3	CASSGLAGSDTQYF	TGTGCCAGCAGTGGACTAGCGGGGTCAGATACGCAGTATTTT
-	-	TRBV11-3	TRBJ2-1	CASSLGLEQGEQFF	TGTGCCAGCAGCCTAGGACTCGAACAAGGTGAGCAGTTCTTC
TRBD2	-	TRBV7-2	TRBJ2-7	CASSLVPGTSGSYEQYF	TGTGCCAGCAGCTTAGTACCCGGGACTAGCGGAAGCTACGAGCAGTACTTC
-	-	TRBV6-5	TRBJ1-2	CASSYFTGYGYTF	TGTGCCAGCAGTTACTTTACAGGTTATGGCTACACCTTC
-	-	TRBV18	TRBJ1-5	CASSPPGNGNQPQHF	TGTGCCAGCTCACCACCCGGGAACGGCAATCAGCCCCAGCATTTT
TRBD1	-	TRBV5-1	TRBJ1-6	CASRPGQGESSYNSPLHF	TGCGCCAGCAGGCCGGGACAGGGGGAAAGCTCCTATAATTCACCCCTCCACTTT
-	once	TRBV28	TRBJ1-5	CASSLGGVGNQPQHF	TGTGCCAGCAGTTTAGGCGGGGTTGGGAATCAGCCCCAGCATTTT
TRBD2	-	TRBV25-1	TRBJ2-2	CASSEGGSTGELFF	TGTGCCAGCAGTGAGGGCGGGAGCACCGGGGAGCTGTTTTTT
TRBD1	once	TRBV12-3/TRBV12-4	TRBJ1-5	CASRTGVYQPQHF	TGTGCCAGCAGGACAGGGGTCTATCAGCCCCAGCATTTT
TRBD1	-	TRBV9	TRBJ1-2	CASSASGQGLDYGYTF	TGTGCCAGCAGCGCATCCGGACAGGGGTTGGACTATGGCTACACCTTC
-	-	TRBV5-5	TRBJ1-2	CASSLKGSSFTWGYTF	TGTGCCAGCAGCTTGAAAGGGAGCAGTTTCACGTGGGGCTACACCTTC
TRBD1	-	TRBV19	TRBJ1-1	CASRLRDRVEAFF	TGTGCCAGTAGACTCCGGGACAGGGTTGAAGCTTTCTTT
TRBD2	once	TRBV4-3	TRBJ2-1	CASSQSPRGASGDYNEQFF	TGCGCCAGCAGCCAATCCCCCCGGGGGGCTAGCGGGGATTACAATGAGCAGTTCTTC
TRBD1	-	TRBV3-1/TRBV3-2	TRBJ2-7	CASSQDPAWTGSKQYF	TGTGCCAGCAGCCAAGATCCCGCCTGGACAGGATCAAAACAGTACTTC
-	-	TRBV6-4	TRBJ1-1	CASRSHHRGGTEAFF	TGTGCCAGTAGAAGCCACCACCGCGGTGGCACTGAAGCTTTCTTT
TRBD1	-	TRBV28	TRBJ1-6	CASSTGQGDSPLHF	TGTGCCAGCAGTACGGGACAGGGAGATTCACCCCTCCACTTT
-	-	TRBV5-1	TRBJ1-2	CASSPGIGQPIYGYTF	TGCGCCAGCAGCCCGGGGATAGGACAGCCTATCTATGGCTACACCTTC
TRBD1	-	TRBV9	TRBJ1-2	CASSADREAAGYTF	TGTGCCAGCAGCGCGGACAGGGAAGCGGCAGGCTACACCTTC
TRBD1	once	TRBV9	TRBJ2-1	CASSGTGIGNEQFF	TGTGCCAGCAGCGGGACAGGGATTGGCAATGAGCAGTTCTTC
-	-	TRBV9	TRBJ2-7	CASSVTPRYEQYF	TGTGCCAGCAGCGTAACGCCGCGCTACGAGCAGTACTTC
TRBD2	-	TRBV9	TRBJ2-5	CASSQSPLAGEYETQYF	TGTGCCAGCAGCCAATCGCCCCTAGCGGGAGAATACGAGACCCAGTACTTC
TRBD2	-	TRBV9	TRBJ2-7	CASSLGGAGAHEQYF	TGTGCCAGCAGCCTCGGGGGGGCGGGAGCCCACGAGCAGTACTTC
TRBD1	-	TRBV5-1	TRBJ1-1	CASSPGTANTEAFF	TGCGCCAGCAGCCCGGGGACAGCGAACACTGAAGCTTTCTTT
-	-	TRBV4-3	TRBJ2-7	CASSRLGQNYEQYF	TGCGCCAGCAGCCGACTGGGACAAAACTACGAGCAGTACTTC
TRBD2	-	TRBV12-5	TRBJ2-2	CACGLGGGGGGTAPGELFF	TGTGCTTGTGGTTTGGGGGGGGGCGGGGGGGGCACCGCGCCCGGGGAGCTGTTTTTT
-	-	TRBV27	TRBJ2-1	CASSSEGVASYNEQFF	TGTGCCAGCAGTTCCGAGGGTGTTGCATCCTACAATGAGCAGTTCTTC
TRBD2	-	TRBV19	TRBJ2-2	CASSIGAGVHVTGELFF	TGTGCCAGTAGTATAGGGGCGGGAGTGCATGTCACCGGGGAGCTGTTTTTT
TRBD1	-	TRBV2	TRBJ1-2	CASKGQEYGYTF	TGTGCCAGCAAGGGACAGGAATATGGCTACACCTTC
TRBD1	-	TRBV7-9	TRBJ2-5	CASSWQTGALETQYF	TGTGCCAGCAGCTGGCAGACAGGGGCTTTGGAGACCCAGTACTTC
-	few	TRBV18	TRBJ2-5	CASSPGQNLGETQYF	TGTGCCAGCTCACCGGGGCAAAACTTGGGAGAGACCCAGTACTTC
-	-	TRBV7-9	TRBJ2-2	CASSLALAYTGELFF	TGTGCCAGCAGCTTAGCCCTAGCGTACACCGGGGAGCTGTTTTTT
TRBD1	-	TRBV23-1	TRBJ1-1	CASSQGIRGSNTEAFF	TGCGCCAGCAGTCAAGGGATCAGGGGGTCGAACACTGAAGCTTTCTTT
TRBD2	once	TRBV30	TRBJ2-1	CAWGGTSNEQFF	TGTGCCTGGGGGGGGACTAGCAATGAGCAGTTCTTC
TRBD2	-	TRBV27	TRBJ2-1	CASSPGTTSYNEQFF	TGTGCCAGCAGTCCCGGGACTACCTCCTACAATGAGCAGTTCTTC
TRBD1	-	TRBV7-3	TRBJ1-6	CASSLSGGESPLHF	TGTGCCAGCAGCTTATCAGGGGGCGAGTCACCCCTCCACTTT
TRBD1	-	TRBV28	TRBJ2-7	CASSDNRGPYEQYF	TGTGCCAGCAGTGACAACAGGGGGCCGTACGAGCAGTACTTC
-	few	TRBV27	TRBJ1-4	CASSQTRILRKLFF	TGTGCCAGCAGTCAGACAAGGATACTCAGGAAACTGTTTTTT
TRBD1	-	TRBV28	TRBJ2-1	CASSLSGTGLNEQFF	TGTGCCAGCAGTTTATCGGGGACAGGGCTGAATGAGCAGTTCTTC
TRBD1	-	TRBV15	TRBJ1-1	CATSRGTGQGARFEAFF	TGTGCCACCAGCAGAGGTACGGGGCAGGGGGCCCGCTTTGAAGCTTTCTTT
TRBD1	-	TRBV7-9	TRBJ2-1	CASSWDRVGEQFF	TGTGCCAGCAGCTGGGACAGGGTCGGCGAGCAGTTCTTC
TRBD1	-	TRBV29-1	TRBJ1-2	CSAGTGDDGYTF	TGCAGCGCCGGGACAGGGGATGATGGCTACACCTTC